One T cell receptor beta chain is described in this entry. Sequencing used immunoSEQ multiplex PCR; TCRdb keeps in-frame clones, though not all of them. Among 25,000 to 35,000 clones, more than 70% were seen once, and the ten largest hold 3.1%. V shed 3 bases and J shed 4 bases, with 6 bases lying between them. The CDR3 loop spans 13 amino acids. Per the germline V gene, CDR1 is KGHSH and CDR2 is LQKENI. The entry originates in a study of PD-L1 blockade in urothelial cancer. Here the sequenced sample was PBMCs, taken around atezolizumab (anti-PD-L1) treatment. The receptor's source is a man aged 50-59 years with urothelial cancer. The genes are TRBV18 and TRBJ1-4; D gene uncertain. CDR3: CASSPRDNEKLFF. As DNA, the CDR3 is TGTGCCAGCTCACCCCGAGATAATGAAAAACTGTTTTTT.